This T cell receptor (beta chain) was obtained from a study of T cell responses to AZD1222 COVID-19 vaccine. CDR1 and CDR2 (germline): SGDLS, YYNGEE. The CDR3 sequence is 12 residues long. The germline V and J ends were trimmed by 0 bases and 4 bases, with 3 bases remaining between them. Generated by immunoSEQ multiplex PCR, the TCRdb table keeps only in-frame clones and is missing some. The table records some 120,000 clones, less than 95% of them present only once. This TCR derives from an adult in good health. Sequencing was performed on peripheral blood, taken on day 0 of MenACWY control vaccination. The chain employs TRBV9 and TRBJ2-3, with D uncertain. The CDR3 sequence is CASSVEPDTQYF. The CDR3 DNA is TGTGCCAGCAGCGTAGAGCCAGATACGCAGTATTTT.